The rows below give T cell receptor beta chains drawn from one sample of a study of blood T cell repertoires in COVID-19. TCRdb's table, derived via immunoSEQ multiplex PCR, lists solely in-frame clones and lacks some. Among 220,000 or so clones listed, around 86% were seen once. The sequenced sample consisted of peripheral blood. The receptors derive from a woman in her 50s with COVID-19, enrolled during active disease. Each CDR3 is given with its conserved first and last residue. The D gene is left open where the match is weak. Clone size is given for some rows only: seen once, a few or many times, or a class if the clone is expanded.

clone_size d_call j_call v_call cdr3_aa cdr3_nt
. . TRBJ1-4 TRBV5-1 CASSLQSLNEKLFF TGCGCCAGCAGCTTGCAAAGCCTTAATGAAAAACTGTTTTTT
. TRBD1 TRBJ1-2 TRBV7-9 CASSLVEGARDGYTF TGTGCCAGCAGCTTAGTGGAGGGGGCGAGAGATGGCTACACCTTC
. TRBD2 TRBJ2-5 TRBV6-1 CASSEGGETQYF TGTGCCAGCAGTGAGGGAGGGGAGACCCAGTACTTC
. . TRBJ1-2 TRBV5-6 CASSLDRNYGYTF TGTGCCAGCAGCCTTGACAGGAACTATGGCTACACCTTC
. . TRBJ2-3 TRBV5-1 CASSQGSDTQYF TGCGCCAGCAGCCAGGGGTCAGATACGCAGTATTTT
. TRBD1 TRBJ2-7 TRBV7-9 CASRMGQSYEQYF TGTGCCAGCAGGATGGGACAGAGCTACGAGCAGTACTTC
. . TRBJ1-2 TRBV7-2 CASSRAGQSYGYTF TGTGCCAGCAGCCGCGCCGGACAGAGCTATGGCTACACCTTC
. . TRBJ2-1 TRBV5-1 CASSLGLGGRSYNEQFF TGCGCCAGCAGCTTGGGACTGGGGGGACGCTCCTACAATGAGCAGTTCTTC
. TRBD1 TRBJ1-4 TRBV28 CASSVTGDEKLFF TGTGCCAGCAGTGTGACAGGGGATGAAAAACTGTTTTTT
. TRBD1 TRBJ1-2 TRBV5-1 CASSENTGTAGYTF TGCGCCAGCAGCGAAAACACCGGGACAGCTGGCTACACCTTC
. TRBD2 TRBJ2-5 TRBV2 CASILGGAGGETQYF TGTGCCAGCATTCTCGGGGGGGCCGGCGGAGAGACCCAGTACTTC
. . TRBJ1-2 TRBV28 CASSLGGADYGYTF TGTGCCAGCAGTTTAGGGGGGGCTGACTATGGCTACACCTTC
. . TRBJ1-2 TRBV19 CASSKGGKGYGYTF TGTGCCAGTAGTAAAGGAGGGAAAGGCTATGGCTACACCTTC
few . TRBJ2-7 TRBV11-2 CASSPISYEQYF TGTGCCAGCAGCCCCATCTCCTACGAGCAGTACTTC
. TRBD1 TRBJ2-5 TRBV2 CASSAGQGMRETQYF TGTGCCAGCAGCGCGGGACAGGGGATGAGAGAGACCCAGTACTTC
. . TRBJ1-6 TRBV5-6 CASGRSYNSPLHF TGTGCCAGCGGGAGATCCTATAATTCACCCCTCCACTTT
. . TRBJ1-1 TRBV30 CAWSVGGLTEAFF TGTGCCTGGAGTGTAGGGGGTCTCACTGAAGCTTTCTTT
once . TRBJ1-1 TRBV11-2 CASSLGGRGEAFF TGTGCCAGCAGCTTAGGAGGCCGAGGGGAAGCTTTCTTT
. . TRBJ2-1 TRBV5-1 CASSLASDYNEQFF TGCGCCAGCAGCTTAGCCAGCGACTACAATGAGCAGTTCTTC
. TRBD2 TRBJ2-1 TRBV2 CASRGNLAGGDEQFF TGTGCCAGCCGTGGAAACCTAGCGGGGGGGGACGAGCAGTTCTTC